The clone carrying this TCR beta chain came up a few times. The antigen remains unidentified. A single record per CDR3 protein comes from TCRdb applying MiXCR to the 5' RACE reads. The table lists around 33,000 distinct CDR3 sequences, 20% to 25% of them singletons. This specimen comes from a study of T-cell memory formation after mild COVID-19. Whole-study context: TCR clusters were mostly confined to one donor each.

General study results and limits: Memory from before infection featured some responding clones, which suggests cross-reactive memory joined. Clones contracting across day 15 to 85 had a balanced CD4/CD8 profile; later expanding clones leaned CD4+.

CDR3 size: 16 residues. Trimming took 4 bases from V and 2 from J, leaving 18 bases between them. CDR1 and CDR2 from the germline V gene are SGHRS and YFSETQ. The clonotype comes from an adult who had mild COVID-19 (a few samples of this study predate the infection). Cell type and time point are not known. The specimen sequenced was PBMCs or a T cell subset sorted from them (not recorded which). The chain links TRBV5-1 to TRBJ2-5; TRBD1 is a possible D gene (7 bases). Here the CDR3 reads CASSPEGLRGQETQYF. The CDR3 bases are TGCGCCAGCAGCCCGGAGGGCCTCAGGGGGCAAGAGACCCAGTACTTC.